This TCR beta chain emerged from a study of a mutant IDH1 vaccine in newly diagnosed glioma. The CDR3 totals 13 residues. V was shortened by 2 bases and J by 12 bases, with 14 bases between the two germline ends. Germline-derived CDR1 and CDR2 are MDHEN and SYDVKM. Using immunoSEQ multiplex PCR, the repertoire was profiled, and TCRdb retains in-frame clones only, with some absent. The sample yields around 24,000 clones, about 89% seen once. As for time point: baseline, week 1 (first vaccination visit). Described treatment: pre-vaccination baseline after standard-of-care therapy. The material was PBMCs, obtained from a glioma patient treated with radiotherapy, temozolomide or both. This chain connects TRBV28 to TRBJ2-1; D unclear. The origin of this receptor is a man aged 30-40 years with glioma. The CDR3 is CASSLQLLIGQFF. CDR3 bases: TGTGCCAGCAGTTTACAACTCCTTATAGGGCAGTTCTTC.